The clone carrying this T cell receptor (beta chain) has at least ten counts. The CDR3 spans 17 residues. Germline trimming cut 5 bases from V and 8 bases from J; bases unmatched to any gene: 13. The germline gives CDR1 MGHDK, CDR2 SYGVNS. The library put unique molecular identifiers onto individual cDNA molecules. TCRdb fed the RACE reads into MiXCR, producing one record per CDR3 protein. Found here are about 350,000 distinct CDR3 sequences, about 6% of them singletons; the top ten hold around 6%. The sample belongs to a study of human T cells and chemical hapten exposure. About the research overall: How much TCR each sample yielded varied, mostly because pooled library volumes differed slightly.

As to time point: patch test 2, 6 weeks after DPC sensitization. Treatment meaning: therapeutic diphenylcyclopropenone sensitization with weekly scalp DPC. V usage is TRBV25-1 and J usage is TRBJ2-1; 12 nucleotides match TRBD1. The receptor comes from a woman in her late teens or twenties with alopecia areata. Some clones in this sample may be carry-over from other donors' samples. The specimen was whole blood, collected in connection with sensitization to the hapten diphenylcyclopropenone (DPC). Here the CDR3 DNA reads TGTGCCAGCAGTCCAAAAGTGGGGACAGGGGGCATAGATGAGCAGTTCTTC. This translates into CASSPKVGTGGIDEQFF.